This entry lists 12 T cell receptor beta chains sequenced from one sample in a study of CD8 T cells in Susac syndrome. Random hexamers primed reverse transcription of 0.5 to 1 ug RNA. Using its own MiXCR run on the immunoSEQ multiplex PCR reads, TCRdb lists one record per CDR3 protein. The sample shows about 66,000 distinct CDR3 sequences, around 95% of them seen only once. The sample taken for sequencing was CD8+ T cells from PBMCs. The source is a human donor with multiple sclerosis.

This rearrangement joins TRBV5-4 to TRBJ2-3, with D perhaps matching TRBD2 (6 bases). Trimming took 4 bases from V and 0 from J, leaving 15 bases between them. CDR1 is SGHNT and CDR2 is YYREEE in the germline V gene (reference sequence). This CDR3 comprises 16 residues. CDR3 residues: CASSRPGGASTDTQYF. The CDR3 DNA follows: TGTGCCAGCAGCCGCCCTGGCGGGGCTAGCACAGATACGCAGTATTTT. Together with reference TRBV5-4 and TRBJ2-3, the CDR3 gives the full variable domain: ETGVTQSPTHLIKTRGQQVTLRCSSQSGHNTVSWYQQALGQGPQFIFQYYREEENGRGNFPPRFSGLQFPNYSSELNVNALELDDSALYLCASSRPGGASTDTQYFGPGTRLTVL.

J is TRBJ2-1 and V is TRBV2; D is ambiguous. Germline CDR1 reads SNHLY; CDR2 reads FYNNEI. The CDR3 contains 12 residues. Trimming took off 6 bases at V and 14 bases at J, with 17 bases between the two ends. Here the CDR3 reads CASSDGAPVKFF. Here the CDR3 DNA reads TGTGCCAGCAGCGACGGCGCCCCCGTCAAGTTCTTC. The entire variable domain, with the rest obtained from reference TRBV2 and TRBJ2-1, is as follows: EPEVTQTPSHQVTQMGQEVILRCVPISNHLYFYWYRQILGQKVEFLVSFYNNEISEKSEIFDDQFSVERPDGSNFTLKIRSTKLEDSAMYFCASSDGAPVKFFGPGTRLTVL.

V usage is TRBV27 and J usage is TRBJ2-1; TRBD2 agrees at 8 bases. The CDR3 has 15 amino acids. V shed 3 bases, J shed 5 bases, and the junction held 6 bases outside the gene matches. Germline CDR1 is MNHEY and CDR2 is SMNVEV (reference sequence). The DNA of the CDR3 is TGTGCCAGCAGTTTCCGGCGGGAGGTAGACAATGAGCAGTTCTTC. This codes for CASSFRREVDNEQFF.

This chain connects TRBV20-1 to TRBJ2-1, with TRBD2 matching 13 bases. This CDR3 is 17 amino acids long. V lost 7 bases to trimming and J lost 0 bases; unmatched junction nucleotides: 9. In germline, CDR1 is DFQATT, CDR2 SNEGSKA (reference sequence). CDR3 nucleotides: TGCAGTGTTCCGGGACTAGCGGGGAAAAGCTCCTACAATGAGCAGTTCTTC. Translation: CSVPGLAGKSSYNEQFF.

The chain has TRBV20-1 and TRBJ1-1, with D possibly being TRBD1 (5 bases). The CDR3 contains 12 residues. Germline V gene data show CDR1 as DFQATT and CDR2 as SNEGSKA (reference sequence). Trimming took off 6 bases at V and 7 bases at J, with 15 bases between the two ends. Here the CDR3 reads CSARDLGFEAFF. CDR3 bases: TGCAGTGCCAGGGACTTAGGTTTTGAAGCTTTCTTT.

Details on this clonotype: The conserved final phenylalanine or tryptophan is absent from the CDR3, which likely points to a read error. Because the CDR3's place on the DNA is in doubt, the DNA is left out and the CDR3 is given as listed by TCRdb. The V gene is TRBV5-6, the J gene TRBJ1-1. The CDR3 has 13 residues if both end residues are counted. Looked up from germline, CDR1 is SGHDT and CDR2 is YYEEEE. The CDR3 sequence is CASRRAGMMFRGV.

The chain carries TRBV3-1 and TRBJ2-7, with D possibly TRBD1 on 6 matching bases. From germline, CDR1 is LGHDT and CDR2 YNNKEL (reference sequence). Trimming took off 0 bases at V and 2 bases at J, with 11 bases between the two ends. The CDR3 has 15 residues. The DNA for the CDR3 is TGTGCCAGCAGCCAAGACCCATGGGACACCTACGAGCAGTACTTC. It specifies CASSQDPWDTYEQYF.

The V call is TRBV20-1, the J call TRBJ2-5, with TRBD2 identical over 11 bases. Trimming at V came to 8 bases and at J to 11 bases, leaving 22 bases not matched to a gene. Germline-derived CDR1 and CDR2 are DFQATT and SNEGSKA (reference sequence). The CDR3 is 16 amino acids. In DNA form, the CDR3 reads TGCAGTTCACGCCGCGAAGTAGCGGGAGGGGGGGTTATTCAGTACTTC. It encodes CSSRREVAGGGVIQYF.

The V gene is TRBV3-1, the J gene TRBJ2-7; 8 positions agree with TRBD2. Per germline, CDR1 LGHDT and CDR2 YNNKEL (reference sequence). This CDR3 has 14 residues. J gave up 3 bases and V 1 base, and 2 bases lay outside the gene matches. The CDR3 region has the DNA TGTGCCAGCAGCCAAGCCGGGACTAGCTACGAGCAGTACTTC. Its translation is CASSQAGTSYEQYF.

The rearrangement joins TRBV7-9 to TRBJ1-3; weak D call: TRBD1 (6 bases). This CDR3 has 13 amino acids. The germline gives CDR1 SEHNR, CDR2 FQNEAQ (reference sequence). Trimming took off 4 bases at V and 8 bases at J, with 12 bases between the two ends. CDR3 sequence (DNA): TGTGCCAGCAGCTCCGGGACATCCTACACCATATATTTT. This gives the protein CASSSGTSYTIYF.

The chain carries TRBV4-3 and TRBJ2-6, with TRBD1 identical over 10 bases. The germline CDR1 and CDR2 sequences are LGHNA and YSLEER. The CDR3 totals 18 residues. V was clipped by 3 bases and J by 0 bases; unmatched bases: 5. CDR3 in DNA: TGCGCCAGCAGCCAGGACAGGGGGGGATACTCTGGGGCCAACGTCCTGACTTTC. The encoded protein is CASSQDRGGYSGANVLTF.

This CDR3 is CASSQPGTSSYNEQFF. The CDR3 nucleotides read TGTGCCAGCAGCCAACCCGGGACTAGCTCCTACAATGAGCAGTTCTTC. The rearrangement joins TRBV4-2 to TRBJ2-1, with 8 positions matching TRBD2. The length of the CDR3 is 16 residues. With 2 bases clipped from V and 0 bases from J, the junction kept 3 bases outside the gene matches. Germline V gene lookup returns CDR1 LGHNA and CDR2 YNFKEQ.